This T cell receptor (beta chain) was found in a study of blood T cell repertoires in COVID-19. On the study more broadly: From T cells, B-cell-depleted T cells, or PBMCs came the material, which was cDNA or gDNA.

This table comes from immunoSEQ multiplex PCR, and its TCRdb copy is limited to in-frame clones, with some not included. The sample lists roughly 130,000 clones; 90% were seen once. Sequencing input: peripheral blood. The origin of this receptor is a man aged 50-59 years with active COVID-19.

The CDR3 DNA reads TGTGCCAGCAGCGGACGCGGGCTGGGTGGCTACACCTTC. Translating gives CASSGRGLGGYTF. The chain has TRBV9 and TRBJ1-2; D not resolved. In germline, CDR1 is SGDLS, CDR2 YYNGEE. This CDR3 spans 13 amino acids. V was trimmed by 3 bases and J by 7 bases, leaving 13 bases between them.